These T cell receptor beta chains were read from a single sample in a study of OX40 agonist ivuxolimab in advanced cancers. TCRdb's table, derived via immunoSEQ multiplex PCR, lists solely in-frame clones and lacks some. Of around 77,000 clones listed, more than 80% are singletons. Sequencing used CD4+ or CD8+ T cells sorted from blood, obtained in a trial of the OX40 agonist ivuxolimab. These receptors were obtained from an adult with an advanced solid tumor such as melanoma, head and neck, liver or kidney cancer. Each CDR3 is given with its conserved first and last residue. The D gene is left open where the match is weak. Clone size, where shown, is once, few, many, or a class for clones that have expanded.

j_call	d_call	v_call	clone_size	cdr3_nt	cdr3_aa
TRBJ1-5	-	TRBV7-8	-	TGTGCCAGCAGCCTACGCCAGGTCAATCAGCCCCAGCATTTT	CASSLRQVNQPQHF
TRBJ1-1	TRBD1	TRBV6-1	once	TGTGCCAGCACCTTCAGGGGGCTGAACACTGAAGCTTTCTTT	CASTFRGLNTEAFF
TRBJ2-1	TRBD1	TRBV7-3	once	TGTGCCAGCAGCCTAGCCGGGACAGGGGGCGGTTACAATGAGCAGTTCTTC	CASSLAGTGGGYNEQFF
TRBJ2-2	TRBD2	TRBV7-6	-	TGTGCCAGCAGCTTAGAGGCTAGCGGGAGGATCGGGGAGCTGTTTTTT	CASSLEASGRIGELFF
TRBJ2-3	-	TRBV11-3	-	TGTGCCAGCAGCTTATGGACTATCACAGATACGCAGTATTTT	CASSLWTITDTQYF
TRBJ2-1	-	TRBV27	-	TGTGCCAGCTATCGGTACCGGGGCGGGGAGCAGTTCTTC	CASYRYRGGEQFF
TRBJ2-1	TRBD2	TRBV7-2	-	TGTGCCAGCAGCTTAGTTACGGGAGGGCCAAGCTACAATGAGCAGTTCTTC	CASSLVTGGPSYNEQFF
TRBJ1-1	-	TRBV6-1	once	TGTGCCAGCCAGGGCGGCGTCCTGAACACTGAAGCTTTCTTT	CASQGGVLNTEAFF
TRBJ2-1	-	TRBV27	-	TGTGCCAGCAGTCTAAACACCGGGACAAATCTTGAGCAGTTCTTC	CASSLNTGTNLEQFF
TRBJ2-5	TRBD2	TRBV2	-	TGTGCCAGCAGTCCCCTTAGCGGGAGTAGAAAGACCCAGTACTTC	CASSPLSGSRKTQYF
TRBJ1-1	-	TRBV5-6	-	TGTGCCAGCAGCTGGATATCGAACACTGAAGCTTTCTTT	CASSWISNTEAFF
TRBJ2-5	-	TRBV29-1	-	TGCAGCGTTGAGAGACTTGGGGAGACCCAGTACTTC	CSVERLGETQYF
TRBJ2-1	TRBD2	TRBV6-6	-	TGTGCCAGCAGTAGGGGACTAGCGAACTACAATGAGCAGTTCTTC	CASSRGLANYNEQFF
TRBJ1-1	-	TRBV5-1	-	TGCGCCAGCAGCTTGGGGGGGATGAACACTGAAGCTTTCTTT	CASSLGGMNTEAFF
TRBJ2-7	-	TRBV5-1	few	TGCGCCAGCAGCTTTCAGGGGATGGAAGAGCAGTACTTC	CASSFQGMEEQYF
TRBJ1-1	TRBD1	TRBV6-5	-	TGTGCCAGCAGTTACGCCGGGACAGGCGGGGGTGAAGCTTTCTTT	CASSYAGTGGGEAFF
TRBJ1-2	TRBD1	TRBV29-1	-	TGCAGCGTTCGGACAGGGGGCTCTAACTATGGCTACACCTTC	CSVRTGGSNYGYTF
TRBJ1-3	TRBD1	TRBV7-9	-	TGTGCCAGCAGCTTACTACAGGGGAGAAACACCATATATTTT	CASSLLQGRNTIYF
TRBJ2-7	-	TRBV7-7	-	TGTGCTAGCAGCGATCCGTCTCCTGAGCCCTACGAGCAGTACTTC	CASSDPSPEPYEQYF
TRBJ1-1	-	TRBV18	-	TGTGCCAGCTCACTTGTTGACAGGGAAGCTTTCTTT	CASSLVDREAFF
TRBJ2-3	-	TRBV12-2	-	TGTGCAAGTCGATACACGGGGGACAGGGATACGCAGTATTTT	CASRYTGDRDTQYF
TRBJ2-1	-	TRBV20-1	-	TGCAGTGCTAGTAAGCGAGAGCAGTTCTTC	CSASKREQFF
TRBJ2-1	-	TRBV4-2	-	TGTGCCAGCAGCCTAGGACAGTACTCCTACAATGAGCAGTTCTTC	CASSLGQYSYNEQFF
TRBJ2-3	TRBD2	TRBV7-6	-	TGTGCCAGCAGCTCGGGGACTAGCGGCGATACGCAGTATTTT	CASSSGTSGDTQYF
TRBJ2-7	TRBD2	TRBV12-5	-	TGTGCTAGTGCCCGGGGAGGGACTAGTTCTTTGTACTTC	CASARGGTSSLYF
TRBJ1-5	-	TRBV9	few	TGTGCCAGCAGCTACTCCCCGCTGGGGGATCAGCCCCAGCATTTT	CASSYSPLGDQPQHF
TRBJ2-7	-	TRBV10-3	-	TGTGCCGCCAGAGGGGGTTACACCAAATCTCCCTACGAGCAGTACTTC	CAARGGYTKSPYEQYF
TRBJ2-3	TRBD1	TRBV6-5	-	TGTGCCAGCAGCCGAGGGACAGGCATTGCAGATACGCAGTATTTT	CASSRGTGIADTQYF
TRBJ1-5	TRBD1	TRBV2	-	TGTGCCAGCACCAAGACAGGGCTGGGCAATCAGCCCCAGCATTTT	CASTKTGLGNQPQHF
TRBJ2-3	TRBD2	TRBV28	-	TGTGCCAGCAGTCTCCCGCCTTGGGGTGGCGGGAGGGCCGGAGATACGCAGTATTTT	CASSLPPWGGGRAGDTQYF
TRBJ2-7	-	TRBV11-3	once	TGTGCCAGCAGCCGCCTATCCTACGAGCAGTACTTC	CASSRLSYEQYF